This T cell receptor (beta chain) was documented in a study of blood T cell repertoires in COVID-19. Overall study: Sites in the United States, Italy and Spain provided acute and convalescent COVID-19 samples. PBMCs, B-cell-depleted T cells, or T cells provided the cDNA or gDNA that made up the material.

In the authors' workflow: Amplified reference gene primers provided the basis for estimating nucleated cell counts. Here immunoSEQ multiplex PCR was the method, and the copy in TCRdb shows in-frame clones only, minus some. V and J calls and clone size are copied from that table; D and trimming were computed from the DNA. The data contain about 160,000 clones, approximately 91% of them singletons. CDR3 length: 15 residues. V lost 2 bases, J lost 2 bases, and 14 bases lay in between. CDR1 is GTSNPN and CDR2 is SVGIG in the germline V gene (reference sequence). The sequenced material came from peripheral blood. This clonotype was obtained from a man aged 18 to 35 with acute or convalescent COVID-19. The genes are TRBV30 and TRBJ2-3; D is perhaps TRBD2 (6 bases). The CDR3 reads CAWSPGGRNTDTQYF. CDR3 nucleotide sequence: TGTGCCTGGAGTCCCGGGGGAAGGAACACAGATACGCAGTATTTT. Complete variable domain (other parts from reference TRBV30 and TRBJ2-3): SQTIHQWPATLVQPVGSPLSLECTVEGTSNPNLYWYRQAAGRGLQLLFYSVGIGQISSEVPQNLSASRPQDRQFILSSKKLLLSDSGFYLCAWSPGGRNTDTQYFGPGTRLTVL.